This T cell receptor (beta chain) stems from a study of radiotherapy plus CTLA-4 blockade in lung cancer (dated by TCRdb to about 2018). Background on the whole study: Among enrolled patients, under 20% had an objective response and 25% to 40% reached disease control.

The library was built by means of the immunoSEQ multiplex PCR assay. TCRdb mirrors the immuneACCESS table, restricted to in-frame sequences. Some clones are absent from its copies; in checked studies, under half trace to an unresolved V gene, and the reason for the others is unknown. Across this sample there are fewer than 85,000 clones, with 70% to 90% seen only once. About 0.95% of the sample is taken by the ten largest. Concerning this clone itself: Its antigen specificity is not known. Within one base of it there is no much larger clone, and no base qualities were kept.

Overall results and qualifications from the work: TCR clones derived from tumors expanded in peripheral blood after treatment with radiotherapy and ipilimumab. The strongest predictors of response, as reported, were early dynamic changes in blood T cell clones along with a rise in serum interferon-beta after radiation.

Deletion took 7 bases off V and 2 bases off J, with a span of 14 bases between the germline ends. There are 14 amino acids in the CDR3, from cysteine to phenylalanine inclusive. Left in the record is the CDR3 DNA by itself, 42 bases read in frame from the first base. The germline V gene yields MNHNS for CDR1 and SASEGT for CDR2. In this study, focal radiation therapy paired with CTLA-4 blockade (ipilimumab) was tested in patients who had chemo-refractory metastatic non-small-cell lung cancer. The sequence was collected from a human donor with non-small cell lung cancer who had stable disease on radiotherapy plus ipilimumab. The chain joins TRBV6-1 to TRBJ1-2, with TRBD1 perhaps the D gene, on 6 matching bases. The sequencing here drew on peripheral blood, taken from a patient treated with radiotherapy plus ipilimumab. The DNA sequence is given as TGTGCCAGCACCCGACAGGCCACGAACTATGGCTACACCTTC. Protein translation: CASTRQATNYGYTF.